Here is one T cell receptor beta chain with its context. These data come from a study of blood T cell repertoires in COVID-19. Study background: Both acute and convalescent COVID-19 samples were obtained from the United States, Italy and Spain. Nucleic acid was either cDNA or gDNA, and it came from T cells, B-cell-depleted T cells, or PBMCs.

In the authors' methods: Nucleated cell number was recorded as an estimate derived from reference gene primer amplification. Repertoires were generated with immunoSEQ multiplex PCR, while TCRdb's copy carries only in-frame clones and drops some. V and J calls and clone size come straight from that table; D and trimming were deduced from the DNA. The sample comprises about 160,000 clones, around three quarters of which are singletons, and approximately 8% rests with the top ten. The CDR3 spans 17 residues. Germline CDR1 reads SGHRS; CDR2 reads YFSETQ. V shed 7 bases, J shed 5 bases, and the junction held 13 bases outside the gene matches.

This clonotype originated in a man in his 60s with acute or convalescent COVID-19. The chain uses TRBV5-1 and TRBJ1-6; TRBD1 matches 9 bases. Sample: peripheral blood. CDR3: CASLKLPGQGHNSPLHF. CDR3 nucleotide sequence: TGCGCCAGCCTTAAGCTACCCGGACAGGGGCATAATTCACCCCTCCACTTT.